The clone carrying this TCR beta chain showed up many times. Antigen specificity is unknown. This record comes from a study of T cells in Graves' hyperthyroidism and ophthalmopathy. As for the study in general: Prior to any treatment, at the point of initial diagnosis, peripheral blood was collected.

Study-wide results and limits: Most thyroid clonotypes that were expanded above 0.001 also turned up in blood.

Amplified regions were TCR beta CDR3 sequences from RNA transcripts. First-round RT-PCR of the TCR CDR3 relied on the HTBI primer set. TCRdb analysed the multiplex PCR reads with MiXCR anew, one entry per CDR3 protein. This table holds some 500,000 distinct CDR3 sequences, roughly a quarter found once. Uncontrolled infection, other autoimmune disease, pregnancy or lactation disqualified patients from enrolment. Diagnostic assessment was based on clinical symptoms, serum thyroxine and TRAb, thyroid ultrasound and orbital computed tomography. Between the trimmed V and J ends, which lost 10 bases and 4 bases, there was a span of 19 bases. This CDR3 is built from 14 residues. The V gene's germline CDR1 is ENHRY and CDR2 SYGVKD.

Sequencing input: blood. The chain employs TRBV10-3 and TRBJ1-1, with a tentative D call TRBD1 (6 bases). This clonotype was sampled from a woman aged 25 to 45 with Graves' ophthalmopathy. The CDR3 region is CATQGGAVPTEAFF. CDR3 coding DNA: TGTGCCACCCAAGGGGGGGCTGTTCCCACTGAAGCTTTCTTT.